This record concerns one T cell receptor (beta chain) sequence. Its antigen is currently unknown. The sample belongs to a study of shared clonotypes between healthy human individuals. Study-wide findings and caveats: Sequencing depth was expected to affect clonotype sharing among donors.

Assay runs were performed at deep level. TCRdb keeps only in-frame clones here, not all; method: immunoSEQ multiplex PCR. This table has under 600,000 clones, around 78% appearing once. The CDR3 contains 15 residues. Looked up from germline, CDR1 is SGHDT and CDR2 is YYEEEE. V was cut by 5 bases and J by 0 bases, with 12 bases left in between. The rearrangement joins TRBV5-6 to TRBJ2-1; tentatively, D is TRBD1 (6 bases). This TCR was sampled from a middle-aged woman in good health. Some clones in this sample may be carry-over from other donors' samples. Sample: PBMCs. The CDR3 protein is CASRRADSSYNEQFF. For the CDR3, the DNA is TGTGCCAGCAGAAGAGCGGACAGCTCCTACAATGAGCAGTTCTTC.